The 23 T cell receptor beta chains below come from one sample, sequenced in a study of B cell selection in AIRE deficiency. Measured with immunoSEQ multiplex PCR; TCRdb has only the in-frame clones, and not every one. The sample lists about 26,000 clones, roughly 90% occurring once. Regulatory T cells were sorted as CD4+CD25hiCD127low/negative. Sequenced input: CD4+CD25+ Tregs sorted from PBMCs. These receptors were taken from a human donor in good health.

V and J are TRBV6-1 and TRBJ2-2, with D perhaps TRBD2 (7 bases). Trimming removed 10 bases at V and 4 bases at J, with 16 bases between. The CDR3 extends over 14 amino acids. CDR1 is MNHNS, CDR2 SASEGT, per germline. CDR3 amino acids: CATKGGRGTGELFF. Written as DNA, the CDR3 is TGTGCCACCAAGGGGGGGCGAGGCACCGGGGAGCTGTTTTTT.

This chain connects TRBV11-2 to TRBJ1-1, with D possibly being TRBD1 (5 bases). The V and J ends lost 5 bases and 4 bases respectively, with 14 bases between them. Germline values: CDR1 SGHAT, CDR2 FQNNGV. The CDR3 length is 14 residues. DNA of the CDR3: TGTGCCAGCAGCCTCTGGGTGGGGGGCACTGAAGCTTTCTTT. Translation: CASSLWVGGTEAFF.

The rearrangement links TRBV11-2 to TRBJ2-7; D is uncertain. Trimming stripped 4 bases from V and 1 base from J, with 11 bases between. Germline V gives CDR1 SGHAT, CDR2 FQNNGV. The length of the CDR3 is 14 residues. The CDR3 region is CASSSLIASYEQYF. The CDR3 DNA reads TGTGCCAGCAGCTCCTTGATCGCTTCCTACGAGCAGTACTTC.

This clone was seen just once. The chain recombines TRBV5-1 with TRBJ1-6; D remains unclear. Germline V gene sequence: CDR1 SGHRS, CDR2 YFSETQ. V gave up 4 bases and J gave up 7 bases, with 9 bases separating them. There are 13 residues in the CDR3. This CDR3 reads CASSAVGNSPLHF. CDR3 DNA: TGCGCCAGCAGCGCCGTAGGGAATTCACCCCTCCACTTT.

The chain links TRBV7-2 to TRBJ2-7; 11 bases are shared with TRBD2. The V gene end was trimmed by 5 bases and the J gene end by 1 base; junction bases not matched to a gene: 7. Germline values: CDR1 SGHTA, CDR2 FQGNSA. This CDR3 spans 16 amino acids. Here the CDR3 DNA reads TGTGCCAGCAGCCCAACGGGACTAGCGGTATCCTACGAGCAGTACTTC. It translates to CASSPTGLAVSYEQYF.

The CDR3 DNA follows: TGCGCCAGCAGCCAAGATCCGGGATCCTACGAGCAGTACTTC. Residues: CASSQDPGSYEQYF. The V gene is TRBV4-3, the J gene TRBJ2-7; D possibly corresponds to TRBD2 (5 bases). Trimming removed 0 bases at V and 1 base at J, with 7 bases between. Looked up from germline, CDR1 is LGHNA and CDR2 is YSLEER. The CDR3 loop spans 14 amino acids.

The rearrangement links TRBV6-1 to TRBJ2-7; D is possibly TRBD2 (5 bases). V was shortened by 9 bases and J by 5 bases, with 14 bases between the two germline ends. The CDR3 contains 12 residues. Germline V CDR1 and CDR2: MNHNS, SASEGT. CDR3 residues: CASGLLGDEQYF. In DNA, the CDR3 is TGTGCCAGTGGCCTACTCGGGGACGAGCAGTACTTC.

The chain carries TRBV11-2 and TRBJ2-7; D gene uncertain. Germline loops: CDR1 SGHAT, CDR2 FQNNGV. There are 14 residues in the CDR3. Trimming left V 5 bases short and J 3 bases short, with 14 bases between. The DNA for the CDR3 is TGTGCCAGCAGCCTCACACTACGTCACTACGAGCAGTACTTC. Translating gives CASSLTLRHYEQYF.

This clone was observed once. This chain joins TRBV7-2 and TRBJ2-1; 8 nucleotides align to TRBD2. The J segment lost 13 bases and the V segment lost 1 base, leaving 12 bases of the junction unmatched. Germline V gene data show CDR1 as SGHTA and CDR2 as FQGNSA. This CDR3 contains 15 residues. The CDR3 sequence: CASSLGSRGGGNQFF. The DNA for the CDR3 is TGTGCCAGCAGCTTAGGGTCCAGGGGCGGGGGGAACCAGTTCTTC.

This sequence joins TRBV9 and TRBJ2-2, with 8 bases lining up with TRBD2. The V and J ends lost 0 bases and 2 bases, in that order; junction bases with no gene match: 12. The CDR3 totals 19 residues. The V gene's germline CDR1 is SGDLS and CDR2 YYNGEE. The CDR3 DNA sequence: TGTGCCAGCAGCGTAGAGACCGGGGGGGCTTCAGGAAACACCGGGGAGCTGTTTTTT. Translation: CASSVETGGASGNTGELFF.

The J gene is TRBJ2-7, the V gene TRBV23-1; no firm D call. Being an ORF, TRBV23-1 has a function that is uncertain. Trimming stripped 3 bases from V and 0 bases from J, with 12 bases between. CDR3 size: 15 residues. This CDR3 reads CASSHGRTSSYEQYF. CDR3 nucleotide sequence: TGCGCCAGCAGTCATGGACGAACCTCCTCCTACGAGCAGTACTTC.

This rearrangement joins TRBV5-1 to TRBJ1-2; no clear D gene. The CDR3 is 11 amino acids. With 0 bases removed from V and 12 bases from J, the gap between germline ends came to 9 bases. Looked up from germline, CDR1 is SGHRS and CDR2 is YFSETQ. CDR3 DNA sequence: TGCGCCAGCAGCTTGGCCCCCAGCCACACCTTC. Translated, it gives CASSLAPSHTF.

The chain employs TRBV5-6 and TRBJ1-4; perhaps TRBD1 as D (5 bases). V was cut by 3 bases and J by 7 bases, with 19 bases left in between. The CDR3 runs to 16 residues. The V gene's germline CDR1 is SGHDT and CDR2 YYEEEE. CDR3 amino acids: CASSSGRRGVGEKLFF. The CDR3 nucleotides are TGTGCCAGCAGCTCGGGCCGACGAGGGGTCGGTGAAAAACTGTTTTTT.

The J gene is TRBJ1-2, the V gene TRBV12-5, with D possibly matching TRBD1 (6 bases). Germline-derived CDR1 and CDR2 are LGHNT and FRNRAP. The CDR3 is 15 residues long. V dropped 7 bases and J dropped 4 bases, with 19 bases sitting between them. Here the CDR3 reads CASAMSDRTSYGYTF. CDR3 DNA sequence: TGTGCTAGTGCCATGTCTGACAGGACGTCCTATGGCTACACCTTC.

This chain connects TRBV7-2 to TRBJ1-2; TRBD1 matches at 7 bases. Germline CDR1 and CDR2: SGHTA and FQGNSA. The CDR3 is 14 residues long. The V gene end was trimmed by 5 bases and the J gene end by 4 bases; junction bases not matched to a gene: 7. The CDR3 sequence: CASSPRTGVYGYTF. The CDR3 DNA follows: TGTGCCAGCAGCCCGCGGACAGGCGTCTATGGCTACACCTTC.

The chain has TRBV7-9 and TRBJ1-2; 7 positions agree with TRBD1. Trimming removed 0 bases from V and 8 bases from J; junction bases left unmatched: 9. CDR3 size: 15 residues. CDR1 is SEHNR and CDR2 is FQNEAQ in the germline V gene (reference sequence). The CDR3 DNA reads TGTGCCAGCAGCTTAGCAGGGGGCTCTTTAAGGGGCTACACCTTC. It is translated as CASSLAGGSLRGYTF.

The chain links TRBV11-2 to TRBJ2-7; perhaps TRBD1 as D (5 bases). This CDR3 region has 17 residues. Trimming stripped 5 bases from V and 0 bases from J, with 20 bases between. Germline CDR1 is SGHAT and CDR2 is FQNNGV. The CDR3 loop reads CASSPRVFVQGSYEQYF. In nucleotides, the CDR3 is TGTGCCAGCAGCCCACGGGTATTTGTCCAGGGCTCCTACGAGCAGTACTTC.

This clone occurred once. CDR3 sequence: CASNEYRDGAFF. CDR3 in DNA: TGTGCCAGCAACGAGTACAGGGACGGAGCTTTCTTT. This chain connects TRBV7-8 to TRBJ1-1; D is perhaps TRBD1 (6 bases). The CDR3 has 12 amino acids. CDR1 is SGHVS and CDR2 is FQNEAQ in the germline V gene. Deletions cut 7 bases from V and 10 bases from J, with 16 bases between.

V is TRBV5-1 and J is TRBJ2-2; D perhaps matches TRBD1 (6 bases). The CDR3 covers 16 residues. Trimming took off 5 bases at V and 1 base at J, with 15 bases between the two ends. Germline CDR1 reads SGHRS; CDR2 reads YFSETQ. In nucleotides, the CDR3 is TGCGCCAGCAGAAGGACAGAGACTTTGAACACCGGGGAGCTGTTTTTT. Residues: CASRRTETLNTGELFF.

J is TRBJ2-7 and V is TRBV11-2; TRBD2 aligns across 7 bases. The V and J ends lost 2 bases and 3 bases, in that order; junction bases with no gene match: 16. Germline CDR1 reads SGHAT; CDR2 reads FQNNGV. There are 18 residues in the CDR3. CDR3 sequence reads: CASSLHVGLAGRNYEQYF. The CDR3 DNA sequence: TGTGCCAGCAGCTTACATGTCGGGTTAGCGGGTCGGAACTACGAGCAGTACTTC.

The V and J genes are TRBV7-2 and TRBJ1-2; TRBD1 agrees at 7 bases. CDR1 is SGHTA and CDR2 is FQGNSA in the germline V gene. This CDR3 contains 14 residues. Trimming cost V 0 bases and J 8 bases; bases outside gene matches: 6. CDR3 bases: TGTGCCAGCAGCTTAGCGCTAGGGGGCGACGGCTACACCTTC. Translation gives CASSLALGGDGYTF.

The V gene is TRBV6-5, the J gene TRBJ1-6, with D maybe TRBD1 (6 bases). This CDR3 is built from 13 residues. The germline gives CDR1 MNHEY, CDR2 SVGAGI. V was pared by 6 bases and J by 7 bases, with 10 bases between. The chain's CDR3 is CASSFTGNSPLHF. The CDR3 bases are TGTGCCAGCAGCTTTACAGGGAATTCACCCCTCCACTTT.

The chain uses TRBV7-3 and TRBJ2-1; TRBD1 might be the D (5 bases). This CDR3 is 16 amino acids long. Per the germline V gene, CDR1 is SGHTA and CDR2 is FQGTGA. The ends were cut back, 1 base at V and 2 bases at J, with 12 bases in the middle. This CDR3 is CASSLNLPGTYNEQFF. CDR3 coding DNA: TGTGCCAGCAGCTTAAATCTTCCAGGGACCTACAATGAGCAGTTCTTC.